This passage covers 31 T cell receptor beta chains from one sample sequenced in a study of blood T cell repertoires in COVID-19. Clones were read by immunoSEQ multiplex PCR, and TCRdb kept only the in-frame ones, dropping some. The table records 250,000 to 300,000 clones, more than 75% of them present only once. Specimen: PBMCs or T cells enriched from blood (not recorded which). The receptors shown here come from a woman aged 40 to 55 with acute COVID-19.

This chain joins TRBV5-4 and TRBJ1-6; D is undetermined. Between the trimmed V and J ends, which lost 4 bases and 4 bases, there was a span of 9 bases. The germline V gene has CDR1 SGHNT and CDR2 YYREEE (reference sequence). The CDR3 is 14 amino acids. The CDR3 nucleotides read TGTGCCAGCAGCGCGGGGTCATATAATTCACCCCTCCACTTT. Its translation: CASSAGSYNSPLHF. The full variable domain, in which reference TRBV5-4 and TRBJ1-6 provide the parts outside the CDR3, is ETGVTQSPTHLIKTRGQQVTLRCSSQSGHNTVSWYQQALGQGPQFIFQYYREEENGRGNFPPRFSGLQFPNYSSELNVNALELDDSALYLCASSAGSYNSPLHFGNGTRLTVT.

CDR3 residues: CASSPLRTSNQPQHF. The CDR3 DNA reads as TGTGCCAGCAGTCCCCTCAGGACAAGCAATCAGCCCCAGCATTTT. V and J are TRBV28 and TRBJ1-5; D may be TRBD1 (5 bases). CDR3 size: 15 residues. Germline CDR1 reads MDHEN; CDR2 reads SYDVKM. The V end was cut by 5 bases, the J end by 1 base, with 12 bases between.

The V gene is TRBV5-1, the J gene TRBJ2-1, with D possibly matching TRBD2 (5 bases). Germline V gene sequence: CDR1 SGHRS, CDR2 YFSETQ. The V gene lost 8 bases and the J gene lost 2 bases, with 17 bases spanning the gap. CDR3 size: 15 residues. CDR3 DNA: TGCGCCAGTTGGGTGGGTAGCGCCACCTACAATGAGCAGTTCTTC. Translating it yields CASWVGSATYNEQFF.

The V and J genes are TRBV5-8 and TRBJ1-2; tentatively, D is TRBD1 (5 bases). Germline V lookup: CDR1 SGHTS, CDR2 YDEGEE. This CDR3 contains 13 residues. The ends were cut back, 5 bases at V and 6 bases at J, with 14 bases in the middle. This CDR3 reads CASRIRGAHGYTF. Written as DNA, the CDR3 is TGTGCCAGCAGAATTAGGGGCGCGCATGGCTACACCTTC.

The chain has TRBV19 and TRBJ2-7; 8 bases fit TRBD2. CDR1 LNHDA and CDR2 SQIVND come from the germline V gene (reference sequence). This CDR3 contains 13 residues. V was clipped by 3 bases and J by 5 bases; unmatched bases: 3. The CDR3 DNA sequence: TGTGCCAGTAGTATCAGCGGGAGAAACGAGCAGTACTTC. The encoded protein is CASSISGRNEQYF.

The chain links TRBV28 to TRBJ2-5; 10 bases are shared with TRBD2. The CDR3 contains 16 residues. Germline-derived CDR1 and CDR2 are MDHEN and SYDVKM. With V trimmed by 4 bases and J by 2 bases, 7 bases remained unmatched. The CDR3 spells CASSSRTSGPQETQYF. CDR3 DNA sequence: TGTGCCAGCAGTTCTCGGACTAGCGGACCACAAGAGACCCAGTACTTC.

V is TRBV4-1 and J is TRBJ1-2; D is uncertain. The CDR3 has 14 amino acids. Germline V lookup: CDR1 MGHRA, CDR2 YSYEKL. Between the trimmed V and J ends, which lost 0 bases and 5 bases, there was a span of 10 bases. The CDR3, as DNA: TGCGCCAGCAGCCAAGATCCAGTCAATTATGGCTACACCTTC. Protein sequence: CASSQDPVNYGYTF.

The J gene is TRBJ2-1, the V gene TRBV5-8, with a tentative D call TRBD2 (6 bases). Deletions cut 4 bases from V and 0 bases from J, with 11 bases between. Per germline, CDR1 SGHTS and CDR2 YDEGEE. CDR3 length equals 15 residues. The CDR3 DNA is TGTGCCAGCAGCCCCAGACTAGGCTCCTACAATGAGCAGTTCTTC. Encoded protein: CASSPRLGSYNEQFF.

Concerning this clone itself: This sample includes further DNA sequences coding for the same CDR3. This chain uses TRBV5-1 with TRBJ1-1; tentative D call: TRBD1 (6 bases). Germline CDR1 reads SGHRS; CDR2 reads YFSETQ. The V gene lost 3 bases and the J gene lost 1 base, with 10 bases spanning the gap. The CDR3 extends over 14 amino acids. The CDR3 reads CASSSQGGNTEAFF. The CDR3 nucleotides are TGCGCCAGCAGCTCACAGGGCGGGAACACTGAAGCTTTCTTT. Full variable domain (missing parts from reference TRBV5-1 and TRBJ1-1): KAGVTQTPRYLIKTRGQQVTLSCSPISGHRSVSWYQQTPGQGLQFLFEYFSETQRNKGNFPGRFSGRQFSNSRSEMNVSTLELGDSALYLCASSSQGGNTEAFFGQGTRLTVV.

The sample holds a few counts of this clone. CDR3: CASTHGTRFEQYF. DNA of the CDR3: TGTGCCAGCACCCACGGGACTAGATTCGAGCAGTACTTC. This sequence joins TRBV2 and TRBJ2-7; 8 positions agree with TRBD2. Trimming took 7 bases from V and 6 from J; bases not matched to a gene: 8. The CDR3 is 13 amino acids. Germline values: CDR1 SNHLY, CDR2 FYNNEI.

The chain couples TRBV28 to TRBJ1-1; a possible D gene is TRBD1 (6 bases). Trimming cost V 8 bases and J 5 bases, with 12 bases left between them. CDR3 length: 12 amino acids. The V gene's germline CDR1 is MDHEN and CDR2 SYDVKM. The DNA for the CDR3 is TGTGCCAGCTTTACAGGGCGGACTGAAGCTTTCTTT. It codes for CASFTGRTEAFF. The variable domain in full, with the rest retrieved from reference TRBV28 and TRBJ1-1, is DVKVTQSSRYLVKRTGEKVFLECVQDMDHENMFWYRQDPGLGLRLIYFSYDVKMKEKGDIPEGYSVSREKKERFSLILESASTNQTSMYLCASFTGRTEAFFGQGTRLTVV.

This rearrangement joins TRBV29-1 to TRBJ1-2; possibly TRBD1 for D (6 bases). V shed 7 bases and J shed 2 bases, with 11 bases lying between them. The CDR3 sequence is 12 residues long. CDR1 and CDR2 from the germline V gene are SQVTM and ANQGSEA. The CDR3 nucleotides read TGCAGCGCCTCAGGGGCCAACTATGGCTACACCTTC. Translation gives CSASGANYGYTF.

The chain employs TRBV30 and TRBJ1-3; TRBD1 aligns across 9 bases. Germline V lookup: CDR1 GTSNPN, CDR2 SVGIG (reference sequence). This CDR3 is built from 15 residues. V lost 3 bases and J lost 4; bases outside the gene matches: 7. The CDR3 coding sequence is TGTGCCTGGAGCAAACAGGGGGCGCAAGGAAACACCATATATTTT. Its translation: CAWSKQGAQGNTIYF.

This clone was counted a single time. This same CDR3 is encoded by further DNA sequences in the sample. The chain carries TRBV19 and TRBJ1-2, with D maybe TRBD1 (5 bases). CDR1 is LNHDA, CDR2 SQIVND, per germline (reference sequence). This CDR3 contains 12 residues. The V and J ends lost 7 bases and 5 bases respectively, with 11 bases between them. Here the CDR3 reads CASTLGGYGYTF. Written as DNA, the CDR3 is TGTGCCAGTACCCTCGGGGGTTATGGCTACACCTTC.

The chain couples TRBV28 to TRBJ2-3; D possibly corresponds to TRBD2 (6 bases). V was cut by 3 bases and J by 3 bases, with 16 bases left in between. Germline V lookup: CDR1 MDHEN, CDR2 SYDVKM. This CDR3 has 16 amino acids. DNA of the CDR3: TGTGCCAGCAGTTTGGGACTGGGTTCTGGTACAGATACGCAGTATTTT. This encodes CASSLGLGSGTDTQYF.

The V call is TRBV30, the J call TRBJ1-6, with TRBD1 matching 10 bases. The J segment lost 6 bases and the V segment lost 0 bases, leaving 5 bases of the junction unmatched. The CDR3 spans 16 residues. Germline V gene lookup returns CDR1 GTSNPN and CDR2 SVGIG (reference sequence). CDR3: CAWSVRQGAINSPLHF. The DNA of the CDR3 is TGTGCCTGGAGTGTAAGACAGGGGGCGATTAATTCACCCCTCCACTTT.

This clone was picked up a small number of times. The chain couples TRBV12-3 or TRBV12-4 to TRBJ2-2; perhaps TRBD2 as D (5 bases). Trimming cost V 7 bases and J 5 bases, with 11 bases left between them. CDR3 length: 13 residues. The CDR3 reads CASTLLVTGELFF. The CDR3 DNA reads TGTGCCAGCACCCTACTAGTAACCGGGGAGCTGTTTTTT.

This clone came up a few times. The chain recombines TRBV7-2 with TRBJ2-7, with TRBD2 matching 11 bases. The CDR3 consists of 11 residues. The germline CDR1 and CDR2 sequences are SGHTA and FQGNSA. DNA for the CDR3: TGTGCCAGCAGCTCTAGCGGGAGGTTCTCGGTC. Translated, it gives CASSSSGRFSV.

The V call is TRBV30, the J call TRBJ1-3, with D possibly TRBD1 on 6 matching bases. In germline, CDR1 is GTSNPN, CDR2 SVGIG (reference sequence). V was pared by 0 bases and J by 0 bases, with 15 bases between. This CDR3 comprises 17 residues. In nucleotides, the CDR3 is TGTGCCTGGAGTGTACAGGGCAGGCTGGACTCTGGAAACACCATATATTTT. Its protein is CAWSVQGRLDSGNTIYF.

The V call is TRBV27, the J call TRBJ2-7, with D possibly TRBD1 on 5 matching bases. Looked up from germline, CDR1 is MNHEY and CDR2 is SMNVEV (reference sequence). The CDR3 length is 14 residues. Trimming shortened V by 7 bases and J by 4 bases, and 17 bases separated the two germline ends. This CDR3 reads CASKLFSGWYEQYF. The CDR3, as DNA: TGTGCCAGCAAATTATTCTCAGGGTGGTACGAGCAGTACTTC.

This clone was seen just once. The chain recombines TRBV19 with TRBJ2-5; 7 bases are shared with TRBD1. J lost 4 bases, V lost 1 base, and 9 bases had no gene match. This CDR3 has 16 residues. Germline loops: CDR1 LNHDA, CDR2 SQIVND (reference sequence). The CDR3 coding sequence is TGTGCCAGTAGTATAGTAGGCAGGGGGTTCGGAGAGACCCAGTACTTC. Protein sequence: CASSIVGRGFGETQYF.

The CDR3 loop is CAISDSGYRYTF. The CDR3 nucleotides read TGTGCCATCAGTGATTCAGGGTATCGCTACACCTTC. This chain uses TRBV10-3 with TRBJ1-2; tentatively, D is TRBD1 (5 bases). The V gene lost 3 bases and the J gene lost 9 bases, with 11 bases spanning the gap. CDR3 length: 12 amino acids. Germline V gene data show CDR1 as ENHRY and CDR2 as SYGVKD.

This clone has a handful of counts. The J gene is TRBJ2-1, the V gene TRBV12-5; 8 bases fit TRBD1. Germline CDR1 LGHNT, CDR2 FRNRAP. CDR3 length: 13 residues. J lost 6 bases, V lost 5 bases, and 3 bases had no gene match. The CDR3 DNA reads TGTGCTAGTGGTAGGGACAGGTCCAATGAGCAGTTCTTC. This translates into CASGRDRSNEQFF. The variable domain in full, with the rest retrieved from reference TRBV12-5 and TRBJ2-1, is DARVTQTPRHKVTEMGQEVTMRCQPILGHNTVFWYRQTMMQGLELLAYFRNRAPLDDSGMPKDRFSAEMPDATLATLKIQPSEPRDSAVYFCASGRDRSNEQFFGPGTRLTVL.

A single count supports this clone. The V call is TRBV6-4, the J call TRBJ2-7, with no clear D. Trimming took off 6 bases at V and 0 bases at J, with 18 bases between the two ends. This CDR3 spans 16 amino acids. Germline lookup yields CDR1 MRHNA and CDR2 SNTAGT. As DNA, the CDR3 is TGTGCCAGCAGCCCCCCGGCGGCCGAGAACTCCTACGAGCAGTACTTC. The encoded protein is CASSPPAAENSYEQYF.

The J gene is TRBJ2-3, the V gene TRBV7-9; 9 bases map to TRBD1. The V and J ends lost 5 bases and 2 bases, in that order; junction bases with no gene match: 8. Germline V CDR1 and CDR2: SEHNR, FQNEAQ (reference sequence). This CDR3 is built from 16 residues. This CDR3 reads CASSPGTGFITDTQYF. The CDR3 DNA reads TGTGCCAGCAGCCCCGGGACAGGGTTCATCACAGATACGCAGTATTTT.

The rearrangement links TRBV21-1 to TRBJ1-1; the table's D call TRBD1 went unverified against the DNA. TRBV21-1 corresponds to a pseudogene. CDR3 length: 15 amino acids. CDR3 in amino acids: CASSIVTGVNTEAFF. The CDR3 DNA follows: TGTGCCAGCAGCATCGTGACAGGGGTGAACACTGAAGCTTTCTTT.

The chain carries TRBV28 and TRBJ1-1; D not resolved. CDR1 and CDR2 from the germline V gene are MDHEN and SYDVKM. CDR3 length equals 13 residues. Trimming took off 7 bases at V and 3 bases at J, with 12 bases between the two ends. In DNA form, the CDR3 reads TGTGCCAGCATCGATATGGCTCACACTGAAGCTTTCTTT. Translated, it gives CASIDMAHTEAFF.

This clone has more than one count but fewer than ten. The rearrangement links TRBV14 to TRBJ1-1; D unresolved. Between the trimmed V and J ends, which lost 1 base and 5 bases, there was a span of 8 bases. The length of the CDR3 is 13 residues. Germline V gene sequence: CDR1 SGHDN, CDR2 FVKESK. The DNA of the CDR3 is TGTGCCAGCAGCCAAGGGAGATTTACTGAAGCTTTCTTT. It translates to CASSQGRFTEAFF.

The rearrangement links TRBV10-3 to TRBJ2-1; D gene ambiguous. The CDR3 sequence is 12 residues long. The ends were cut back, 10 bases at V and 5 bases at J, with 12 bases in the middle. Germline lookup yields CDR1 ENHRY and CDR2 SYGVKD. The CDR3 protein is CASSDGDNEQFF. CDR3 sequence (DNA): TGTGCCAGCTCTGACGGAGACAATGAGCAGTTCTTC.

The rearrangement links TRBV7-2 to TRBJ2-3; 9 nucleotides line up with TRBD1. The CDR3 consists of 15 residues. CDR1 is SGHTA, CDR2 FQGNSA, per germline. The V segment lost 6 bases and the J segment 4 bases; nucleotides outside the gene matches: 8. The CDR3 nucleotides are TGTGCCAGCAGGAATAACAGGGGGCGCTCAGATACGCAGTATTTT. It specifies CASRNNRGRSDTQYF.

This rearrangement joins TRBV6-4 to TRBJ2-1, with 8 bases fitting TRBD2. J was trimmed by 6 bases and V by 4 bases; bases with no gene match: 5. The CDR3 is 14 residues long. Looked up from germline, CDR1 is MRHNA and CDR2 is SNTAGT. The CDR3 here is CASSVGLASNEQFF. As DNA, the CDR3 is TGTGCCAGCAGTGTAGGACTAGCAAGCAATGAGCAGTTCTTC.